This T cell receptor beta chain was found in a study of cytomegalovirus exposure and HLA in healthy donors. The study, taken as a whole, reports: Later analysis showed most CMV-associated TCR beta chains appearing HLA-restricted. Later on, a genetic analysis was performed. It linked a missense variant in DCLRE1C with V- and J-gene trimming of TCR beta. The study labeled roughly 160 TCR beta chains cytomegalovirus-associated.

PCR primers comprised 60 Vbeta and 13 Jbeta primers. Using immunoSEQ multiplex PCR, the repertoire was profiled, and TCRdb retains in-frame clones only, with some absent. The sample includes roughly 100,000 clones, about 64% of them seen just once. Worth noting for this clone: Its antigen is still unknown.

The trim removed 5 bases at V and 5 bases at J, leaving 4 bases unmatched. CDR3 length: 14 amino acids. Germline CDR1 SGHVS, CDR2 FNYEAQ. The specimen sequenced was PBMCs. The rearrangement uses TRBV7-6 and TRBJ1-5; TRBD1 agrees at 9 bases. The source is a female donor in good health and CMV-seronegative. The CDR3 sequence is CASSADRGDQPQHF. The CDR3 DNA reads as TGTGCCAGCAGCGCGGACAGGGGCGATCAGCCCCAGCATTTT.